A selection of T cell receptor beta chains follows, all from one sample in a study of regulatory T cells in long-lasting Graves disease. TCRdb independently ran MiXCR on the multiplex PCR reads; one entry per CDR3 protein. The sample consists of a few hundred thousand distinct CDR3 sequences, approximately 18% of them appearing once. The data were also submitted as part of a second study, on T cells in Graves' hyperthyroidism and ophthalmopathy.

Source: peripheral blood mononuclear cells (PBMCs), taken at new diagnosis, from a patient treated with antithyroid drugs. All receptors come from a woman aged 25 to 39 with Graves disease. Both conserved end residues are part of each CDR3.

>TRBV29-1|14
CSVEDRQGRAEAFF
>TRBV9|15
CASSVQGSGGDTQYF
>TRBV11-2|13
CASSFYSRETQYF
>TRBV7-2|12
CASGSGQETQYF
>TRBV5-1|14
CASSSGQGAQEQYF
>TRBV12-3/TRBV12-4|17
CASNVIKTGDYNSPLHF
>TRBV2|13
CASRSDSNQPQHF
>TRBV12-3/TRBV12-4|16
CASGTPPGGRIDTQYF
>TRBV20-1|13
CSARGEGNTEAFF
>TRBV7-3|16
CASSYTGQLSNQPQHF
>TRBV18|15
CASSSFPRDPDGYTF
>TRBV20-1|14
CSARAVSGNYGYTF
>TRBV12-3/TRBV12-4|15
CASSPSAGGPNEQFF
>TRBV5-4|13
CASSPAESYGYTF
>TRBV9|15
CASSALQGWKDGYTF
>TRBV10-3|14
CAIRSTGVNSEQYF
>TRBV20-1|13
CSARDVRAETQYF
>TRBV25-1|14
CASSEGVSNSPLHF
>TRBV7-2|16
CASSPLPGGSSYEQYF
>TRBV20-1|12
CSAPPRDYGYTF
>TRBV18|16
CASSPFLGAPDYGYTF
>TRBV5-5|16
CASSLGWQGKTGELFF
>TRBV5-5|15
CASSGTGMGGEKLFF
>TRBV12-3/TRBV12-4|11
CASSFYYEQYF
>TRBV11-2|15
CASSFLQGAGNEQYF
>TRBV29-1|14
CSVEDPGGLYEQYF
>TRBV11-3|14
CASSWGQSYYEQYF
>TRBV11-2|13
CASSLEGLAEGFF
>TRBV9|14
CASSDSGTEYEQYF
>TRBV24-1|14
CATSGGQVISPLHF
>TRBV7-9|15
CASSFQPVNTGELFF
>TRBV11-2|14
CASSLELHTDTQYF
>TRBV6-1|14
CATEGQGTYNEQFF
>TRBV9|12
CASSETGYGYTF
>TRBV7-9|15
CASSEMGTRKETQYF
>TRBV6-2/TRBV6-3|15
CASRPSGGLDNEQFF
>TRBV9|15
CASSVDGGAFYEQYF
>TRBV9|15
CASSWGGHPDTEAFF
>TRBV11-2|14
CASSRTGGEYGYTF
>TRBV2|13
CASSLDQGQGLFF
>TRBV7-2|13
CASSLERYNEQFF
>TRBV10-1|16
CASLETGQGSTGELFF
>TRBV3-1|13
CASSQGWDNEQFF
>TRBV3-1|16
CASSQDTGSRSYGYTF
>TRBV9|14
CASSAGQGDYEQYF
>TRBV19|14
CASSGSRGTGELFF
>TRBV2|15
CASSTVPRGYNEQFF
>TRBV18|13
CASSPPAGYEQFF
>TRBV11-3|13
CASSFMGYNEQFF
>TRBV5-1|12
CASREDRGGYTF
>TRBV20-1|12
CSAGVWTGELFF
>TRBV7-8|17
CASSLGVQGAGDQPQHF
>TRBV20-1|14
CSAGLTAIGNEQYF
>TRBV6-5|14
CASSYGQGTYGYTF